This T cell receptor (beta chain) appears in the sequencing data of a study of cytomegalovirus exposure and HLA in healthy donors. Produced via immunoSEQ multiplex PCR; TCRdb's table is partial and in-frame only. This table holds 150,000 to 200,000 clones, roughly 88% found once. A note on this clone: Its antigen remains unidentified.

General observations from the study: Altogether, 164 TCR beta chains were recorded as cytomegalovirus-associated. Across donors, most TCRs were seen rarely, yet some public ones were widespread.

CDR1 LNHDA and CDR2 SQIVND come from the germline V gene (reference sequence). The CDR3 spans 15 residues. V was trimmed by 10 bases and J by 0 bases, leaving 17 bases between them. The chain combines TRBV19 with TRBJ2-3; D might be TRBD2 (5 bases). The source of this sequence is a young woman in good health and CMV-seropositive. Sample: PBMCs. The CDR3, as DNA: TGTGCCACCCGAGGGCCCACCGCAAGCACAGATACGCAGTATTTT. This gives the protein CATRGPTASTDTQYF.